This T cell receptor (beta chain) was observed in a study of cytomegalovirus exposure and HLA in healthy donors. General study findings and limits: Common viral pathogens (according to a later analysis) appeared linked to several of the most significant clusters. Most of the TCR beta V segments (in an earlier analysis) were productive either about 87% or about 30% of the time. Upon later analysis, HLA-associated TCR beta chains proved more clonally expanded than other, equally common chains.

Worth noting for this clone: Its antigen is unknown.

13 Jbeta primers and 60 Vbeta primers were used for the PCR. The authors' processing: In a later analysis, 8.5 million to 14 million of approximately 86 million unique beta chains occurred in at least two donors. The repertoire was sequenced with immunoSEQ multiplex PCR; TCRdb's copy has only in-frame clones and lacks some. The V and J calls and the clone size are those of that table, but D and trimming were determined from the DNA. The sample shows 150,000 to 200,000 clones, around nine tenths of them seen only once. Germline assignment: CDR1 MNHEY and CDR2 SMNVEV (reference sequence). The CDR3 length is 15 residues. V shed 1 base and J 4 bases; nucleotides not matched to a gene: 6.

The sample comprised PBMCs. The source is a woman aged 18-29 years in good health and CMV-seronegative. The V gene is TRBV27, the J gene TRBJ2-7, with 8 bases that match TRBD1. CDR3 sequence reads: CASSLFGQGGYEQYF. CDR3 nucleotide sequence: TGTGCCAGCAGTTTATTCGGACAGGGAGGATACGAGCAGTACTTC.